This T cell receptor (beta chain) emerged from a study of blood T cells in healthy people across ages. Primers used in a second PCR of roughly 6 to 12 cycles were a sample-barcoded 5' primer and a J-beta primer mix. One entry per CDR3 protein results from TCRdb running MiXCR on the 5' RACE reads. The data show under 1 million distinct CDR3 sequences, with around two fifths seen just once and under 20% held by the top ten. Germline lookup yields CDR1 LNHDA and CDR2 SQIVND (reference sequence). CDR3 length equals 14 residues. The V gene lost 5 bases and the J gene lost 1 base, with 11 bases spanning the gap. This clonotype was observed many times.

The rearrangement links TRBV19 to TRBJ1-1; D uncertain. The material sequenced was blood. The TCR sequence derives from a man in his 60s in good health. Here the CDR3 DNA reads TGTGCCAGTAGTTCCCAAGGCGGGAACACTGAAGCTTTCTTT. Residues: CASSSQGGNTEAFF. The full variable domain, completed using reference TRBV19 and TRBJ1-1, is DGGITQSPKYLFRKEGQNVTLSCEQNLNHDAMYWYRQDPGQGLRLIYYSQIVNDFQKGDIAEGYSVSREKKESFPLTVTSAQKNPTAFYLCASSSQGGNTEAFFGQGTRLTVV.